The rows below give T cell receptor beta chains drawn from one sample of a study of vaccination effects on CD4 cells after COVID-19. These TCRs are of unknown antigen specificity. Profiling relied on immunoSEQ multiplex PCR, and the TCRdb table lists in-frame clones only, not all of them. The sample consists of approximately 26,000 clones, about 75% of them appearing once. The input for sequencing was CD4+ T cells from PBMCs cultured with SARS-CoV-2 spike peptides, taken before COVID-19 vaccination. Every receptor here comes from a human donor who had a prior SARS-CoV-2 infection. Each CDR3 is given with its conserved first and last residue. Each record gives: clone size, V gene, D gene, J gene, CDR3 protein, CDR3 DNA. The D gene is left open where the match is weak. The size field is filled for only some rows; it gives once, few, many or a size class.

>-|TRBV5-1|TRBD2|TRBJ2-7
CASSQGLAVDEQYF
TGCGCCAGCAGCCAGGGACTAGCGGTTGACGAGCAGTACTTC
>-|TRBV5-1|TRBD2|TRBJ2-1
CASSRSELAGIYNEQFF
TGCGCCAGCAGCAGGTCTGAACTAGCGGGAATTTACAATGAGCAGTTCTTC
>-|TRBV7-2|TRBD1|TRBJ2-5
CASSLGQGSLHQETQYF
TGTGCCAGCAGCTTGGGACAGGGGTCCCTCCACCAAGAGACCCAGTACTTC
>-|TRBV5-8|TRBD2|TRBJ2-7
CASSLALAGIPRGYEQYF
TGTGCCAGCAGCTTGGCTCTAGCGGGTATCCCGCGTGGCTACGAGCAGTACTTC
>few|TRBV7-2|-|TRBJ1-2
CASSLGYYGYTF
TGTGCCAGCAGCTTGGGGTACTATGGCTACACCTTC
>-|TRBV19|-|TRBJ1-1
CASSMGRRNTEAFF
TGTGCCAGTAGTATGGGCAGAAGGAACACTGAAGCTTTCTTT
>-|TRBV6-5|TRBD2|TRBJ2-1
CASSLTSGGAGEQFF
TGTGCCAGCAGTCTGACTAGCGGGGGGGCAGGGGAGCAGTTCTTC
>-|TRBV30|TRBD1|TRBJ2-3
CAWSVQGIDTQYF
TGTGCCTGGAGTGTACAGGGGATCGATACGCAGTATTTT
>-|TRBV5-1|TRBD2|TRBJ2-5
CASSSGGGETQYF
TGCGCCAGCAGCAGTGGGGGGGGAGAGACCCAGTACTTC
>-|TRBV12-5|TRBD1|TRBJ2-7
CASGPGQGFYEQYF
TGTGCTAGTGGCCCGGGACAGGGGTTCTACGAGCAGTACTTC
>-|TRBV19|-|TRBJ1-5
CASSIEGPQASQPQHF
TGTGCCAGTAGTATAGAGGGACCACAGGCTTCTCAGCCCCAGCATTTT
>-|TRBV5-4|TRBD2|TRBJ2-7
CASSLGLAEIYEQYF
TGTGCCAGCAGCTTGGGGCTAGCGGAAATCTACGAGCAGTACTTC
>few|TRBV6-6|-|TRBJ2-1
CASSYRGWEQFF
TGTGCCAGCAGTTACAGGGGCTGGGAGCAGTTCTTC
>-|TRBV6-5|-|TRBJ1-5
CASTKGHLSNQPQHF
TGTGCCAGCACCAAGGGCCACCTAAGCAATCAGCCCCAGCATTTT
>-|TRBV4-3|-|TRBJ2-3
CASSESTGSDTQYF
TGCGCCAGCAGCGAATCTACAGGGTCAGATACGCAGTATTTT
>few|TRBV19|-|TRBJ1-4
CASSPELAEEKLFF
TGTGCCAGTAGTCCGGAACTCGCGGAGGAAAAACTGTTTTTT
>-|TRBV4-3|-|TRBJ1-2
CASSQWEGSGLGYTF
TGCGCCAGCAGCCAATGGGAGGGTTCAGGGCTGGGCTACACCTTC
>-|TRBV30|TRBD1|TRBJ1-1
CAWSRNWGTGKRSVTAEAFF
TGTGCCTGGAGTCGTAATTGGGGGACAGGGAAAAGGTCGGTTACGGCTGAAGCTTTCTTT
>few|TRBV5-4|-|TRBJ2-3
CASSPDSLVRTQYF
TGTGCCAGCAGCCCCGACAGCCTCGTCCGTACGCAGTATTTT
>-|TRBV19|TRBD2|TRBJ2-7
CASSGGPGTPTSGRTEQYF
TGTGCCAGTAGTGGGGGTCCCGGGACACCTACTAGCGGGAGGACCGAGCAGTACTTC
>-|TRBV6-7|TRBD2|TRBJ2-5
CASSNKGLAENQETQYF
TGTGCCAGCAGTAACAAGGGACTAGCGGAAAACCAAGAGACCCAGTACTTC
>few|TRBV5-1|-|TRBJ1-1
CASSGRGGVNTEAFF
TGCGCCAGCAGCGGGAGAGGGGGGGTGAACACTGAAGCTTTCTTT
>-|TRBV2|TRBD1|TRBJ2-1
CASRGQGAENEQFF
TGTGCCAGCCGGGGACAGGGGGCGGAGAATGAGCAGTTCTTC
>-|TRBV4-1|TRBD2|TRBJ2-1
CASSQGIAGGSNEQFF
TGCGCCAGCAGCCAAGGGATAGCGGGGGGCTCCAATGAGCAGTTCTTC
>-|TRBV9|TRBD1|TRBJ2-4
CASSPRTGKEDIQYF
TGTGCCAGCAGCCCGCGGACAGGGAAAGAGGACATTCAGTACTTC
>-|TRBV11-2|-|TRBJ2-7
CASSPLRGGAFYEQYF
TGTGCCAGCAGCCCGCTAAGGGGGGGGGCATTCTACGAGCAGTACTTC
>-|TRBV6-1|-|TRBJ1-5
CASSEGDGLRAQHF
TGTGCCAGCAGTGAAGGAGACGGTCTCAGGGCCCAGCATTTT
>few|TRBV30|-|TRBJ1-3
CAWTTGGLNSGNTIYF
TGTGCCTGGACCACCGGGGGCCTCAACTCTGGAAACACCATATATTTT
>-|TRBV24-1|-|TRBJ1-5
CATSDPGLSDVMHF
TGTGCCACCAGTGATCCGGGGTTGAGTGATGTAATGCATTTT
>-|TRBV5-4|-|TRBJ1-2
CASSLGGQFYVYGYTF
TGTGCCAGCAGCTTGGGGGGCCAGTTCTACGTCTATGGCTACACCTTC
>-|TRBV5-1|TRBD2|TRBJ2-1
CASSLDPGGSYNEQFF
TGCGCCAGCAGCTTGGATCCGGGGGGCTCCTACAATGAGCAGTTCTTC
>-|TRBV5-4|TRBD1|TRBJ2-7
CASSRGPGQGTYEQYF
TGTGCCAGCAGCCGAGGGCCGGGACAGGGAACCTACGAGCAGTACTTC
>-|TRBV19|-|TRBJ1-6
CASATGPNSPLHF
TGTGCCAGTGCAACGGGCCCTAATTCACCCCTCCACTTT
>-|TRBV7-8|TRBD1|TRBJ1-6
CATTTGAASPLHF
TGTGCCACCACGACAGGGGCGGCTTCACCCCTCCACTTT
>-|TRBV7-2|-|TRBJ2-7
CASSPDWATYEQYF
TGTGCCAGCAGCCCCGACTGGGCTACCTACGAGCAGTACTTC
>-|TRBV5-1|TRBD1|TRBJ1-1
CASSRAYRGLNTEAFF
TGCGCCAGCAGCCGCGCATACAGGGGGTTGAACACTGAAGCTTTCTTT
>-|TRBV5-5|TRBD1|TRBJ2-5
CASSPDRSTFQETQYF
TGTGCCAGCAGCCCGGACAGGAGTACCTTCCAAGAGACCCAGTACTTC
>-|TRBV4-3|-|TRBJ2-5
CASSLEWGETQYF
TGCGCCAGCAGCTTAGAGTGGGGGGAGACCCAGTACTTC
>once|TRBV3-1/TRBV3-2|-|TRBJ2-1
CASSQLSCPSYNEQFF
TGTGCCAGCAGCCAACTCTCTTGTCCCTCCTACAATGAGCAGTTCTTC
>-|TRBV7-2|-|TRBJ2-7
CASSRTAIYEQYF
TGTGCCAGCAGTAGGACGGCTATCTACGAGCAGTACTTC
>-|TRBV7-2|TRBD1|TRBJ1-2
CASSPRQGGGYTF
TGTGCCAGCAGCCCCCGACAGGGTGGTGGCTACACCTTC